These 5 T cell receptor beta chains originate from one sample sequenced in a study of blood T cell repertoires in COVID-19 (dated by TCRdb to about 2020). Libraries were made using the immunoSEQ multiplex PCR assay. TCRdb holds this immuneACCESS table with in-frame rearrangements only. Some clones are missing; in checked studies, unresolved V genes explain under half, and the rest has no known cause. The sample table holds tens of thousands of clones, of which 84% were seen once. The biggest ten clones account for over 9% of the sample. Sequencing was carried out using peripheral blood. The receptors were gathered from a human donor in a cohort sampled during active COVID-19.

V and J are TRBV27 and TRBJ1-2; 10 bases agree with TRBD1. Germline CDR1 reads MNHEY; CDR2 reads SMNVEV (reference sequence). This CDR3 has 16 residues. V dropped 0 bases and J dropped 4; count of bases not matched to a gene: 5. Written as DNA, the CDR3 is TGTGCCAGCAGTTTATCGGGGACAGGGGAGCTCTATGGCTACACCTTC. As protein: CASSLSGTGELYGYTF.

This clone occurred a few times. The V gene is TRBV7-2, the J gene TRBJ2-6, with D tentatively TRBD2 (6 bases). This CDR3 region has 17 residues. Deletions cut 4 bases from V and 1 base from J, with 14 bases between. Germline lookup yields CDR1 SGHTA and CDR2 FQGNSA. Here the CDR3 reads CASSSRGSNSGANVLTF. CDR3 DNA: TGTGCCAGCAGCTCACGGGGGTCCAATTCTGGGGCCAACGTCCTGACTTTC. The entire variable domain, with the rest obtained from reference TRBV7-2 and TRBJ2-6, is as follows: GAGVSQSPSNKVTEKGKDVELRCDPISGHTALYWYRQSLGQGLEFLIYFQGNSAPDKSGLPSDRFSAERTGGSVSTLTIQRTQQEDSAVYLCASSSRGSNSGANVLTFGAGSRLTVL.

In this sample, this clone turned up once. This rearrangement joins TRBV4-3 to TRBJ1-4; 9 bases are shared with TRBD1. The V segment lost 4 bases and the J segment 7 bases; nucleotides outside the gene matches: 19. The CDR3 is 19 amino acids. Germline values: CDR1 LGHNA, CDR2 YSLEER. The DNA of the CDR3 is TGCGCCAGCAGCCCAAGTATCTACAGGGGGCGCCAGGGGGGTGAAAAACTGTTTTTT. Its translation: CASSPSIYRGRQGGEKLFF.

The table lists this clone with a few counts. The chain links TRBV5-1 to TRBJ2-2; D perhaps matches TRBD1 (5 bases). Germline V gene sequence: CDR1 SGHRS, CDR2 YFSETQ. V dropped 1 base and J dropped 7 bases, with 8 bases sitting between them. This CDR3 contains 13 residues. The CDR3 DNA reads TGCGCCAGCAGCTTGAAGGGGAACGGGGAGCTGTTTTTT. This encodes CASSLKGNGELFF. The full variable domain, its missing parts supplied by reference TRBV5-1 and TRBJ2-2, is KAGVTQTPRYLIKTRGQQVTLSCSPISGHRSVSWYQQTPGQGLQFLFEYFSETQRNKGNFPGRFSGRQFSNSRSEMNVSTLELGDSALYLCASSLKGNGELFFGEGSRLTVL.

V and J are TRBV28 and TRBJ2-1; 7 bases map to TRBD2. V gave up 3 bases and J gave up 7 bases; unmatched junction bases: 9. This CDR3 spans 15 amino acids. Germline V gene data show CDR1 as MDHEN and CDR2 as SYDVKM. CDR3 loop: CASSFMAGAVNEQFF. The CDR3 region has the DNA TGTGCCAGCAGTTTTATGGCGGGAGCCGTAAATGAGCAGTTCTTC.